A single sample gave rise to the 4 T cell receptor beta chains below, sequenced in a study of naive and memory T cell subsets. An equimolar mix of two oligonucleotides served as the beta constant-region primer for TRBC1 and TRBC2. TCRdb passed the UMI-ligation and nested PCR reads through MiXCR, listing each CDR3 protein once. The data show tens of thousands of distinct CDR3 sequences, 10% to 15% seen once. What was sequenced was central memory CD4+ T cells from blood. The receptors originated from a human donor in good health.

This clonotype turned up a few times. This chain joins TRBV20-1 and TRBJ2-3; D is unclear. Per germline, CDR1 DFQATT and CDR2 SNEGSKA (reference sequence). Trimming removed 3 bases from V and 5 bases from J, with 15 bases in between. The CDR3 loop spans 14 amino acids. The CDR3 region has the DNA TGCAGTGCTAGGGCCCCCGTAGCTAGAGATACGCAGTATTTT. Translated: CSARAPVARDTQYF.

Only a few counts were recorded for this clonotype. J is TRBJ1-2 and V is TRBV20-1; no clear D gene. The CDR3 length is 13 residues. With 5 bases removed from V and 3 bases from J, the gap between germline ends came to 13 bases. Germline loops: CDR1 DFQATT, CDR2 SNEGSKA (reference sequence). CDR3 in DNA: TGCAGTGCTCTAACTGGCAAGTACTATGGCTACACCTTC. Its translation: CSALTGKYYGYTF.

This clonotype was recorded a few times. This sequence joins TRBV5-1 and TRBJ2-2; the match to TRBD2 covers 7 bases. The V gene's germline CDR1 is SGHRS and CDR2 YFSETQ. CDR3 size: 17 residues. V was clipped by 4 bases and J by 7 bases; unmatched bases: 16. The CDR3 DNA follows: TGCGCCAGCAGCCCTCAGCGGGGCGGGAGAGCGGACGGGGAGCTGTTTTTT. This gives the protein CASSPQRGGRADGELFF.

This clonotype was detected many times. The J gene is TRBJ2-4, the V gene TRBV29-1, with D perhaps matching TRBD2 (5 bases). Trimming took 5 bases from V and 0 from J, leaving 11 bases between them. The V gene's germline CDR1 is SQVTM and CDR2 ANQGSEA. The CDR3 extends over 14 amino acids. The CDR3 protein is CSVLGVLAKNIQYF. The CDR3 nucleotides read TGCAGCGTTCTGGGAGTGCTAGCCAAAAACATTCAGTACTTC.